This record concerns one T cell receptor (beta chain) sequence. Its antigen is currently unknown. This entry comes from a study of T cell repertoires in cytomegalovirus infection. Across the study: Epitope selection comprised recently identified HLA-C-restricted CMV epitopes and well-studied HLA-B-restricted CMV epitopes. In public TCR beta signatures, there were indications of both CMV infection and matching HLA type.

CDR3 length: 15 residues. V dropped 2 bases and J dropped 2 bases, with 10 bases sitting between them. Germline V gene lookup returns CDR1 SGHVS and CDR2 FNYEAQ. TCRdb reprocessed the reads with MiXCR, giving one entry per CDR3 protein. Here the sample spans roughly 920,000 distinct CDR3 sequences, 25% to 40% being singletons. This TCR was sampled from a human donor in good health (CMV status not recorded). Some clones in this sample may be carry-over from other donors' samples. The source was cultured CD8+ T cells from PBMCs, collected from culture after CMV antigen stimulation. This chain joins TRBV7-6 and TRBJ1-3; D remains ambiguous. CDR3 residues: CASSLRSVPGNTIYF. DNA of the CDR3: TGTGCCAGCAGCTTAAGGTCGGTCCCTGGAAACACCATATATTTT.